This T cell receptor beta chain was recorded in a study of blood T cell repertoires in COVID-19. On the study more broadly: Samples of COVID-19 (acute and convalescent) were obtained from the United States, Italy and Spain. T cells, B-cell-depleted T cells, or PBMCs provided the cDNA or gDNA that served as material.

In the original processing: Amplification with reference gene primers provided the estimates of nucleated cell counts. Clones were sequenced by immunoSEQ multiplex PCR, and TCRdb holds only the in-frame ones, with some missing. Clonal size and the V and J genes are those of that table, whereas D and trimming came from the DNA. The data show around 140,000 clones, roughly 87% seen once. Germline V CDR1 and CDR2: MDHEN, SYDVKM. Trimming left V 3 bases short and J 0 bases short, with 8 bases between. The CDR3 is 14 residues long. Source material: peripheral blood. The source of this sequence is a man in his 70s with acute or convalescent COVID-19. The gene calls are TRBV28 and TRBJ1-2, with D uncertain. CDR3 nucleotides: TGTGCCAGCAGTTTTAGGAGGTCTAACTATGGCTACACCTTC. This sequence encodes CASSFRRSNYGYTF.